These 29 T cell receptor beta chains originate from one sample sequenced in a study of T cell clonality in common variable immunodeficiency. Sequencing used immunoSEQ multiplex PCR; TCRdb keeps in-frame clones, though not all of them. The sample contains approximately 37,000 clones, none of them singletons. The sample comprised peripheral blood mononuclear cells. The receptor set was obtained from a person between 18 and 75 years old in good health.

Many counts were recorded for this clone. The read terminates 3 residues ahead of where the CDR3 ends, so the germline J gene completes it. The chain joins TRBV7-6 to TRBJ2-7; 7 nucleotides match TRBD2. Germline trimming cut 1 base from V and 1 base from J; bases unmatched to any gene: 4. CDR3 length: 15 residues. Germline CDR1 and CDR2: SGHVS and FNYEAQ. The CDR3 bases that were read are TGTGCCAGCAGCTTAGTAGAAGCGGGGTCCTACGAG. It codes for CASSLVEAGSYE. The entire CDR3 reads CASSLVEAGSYEQYF.

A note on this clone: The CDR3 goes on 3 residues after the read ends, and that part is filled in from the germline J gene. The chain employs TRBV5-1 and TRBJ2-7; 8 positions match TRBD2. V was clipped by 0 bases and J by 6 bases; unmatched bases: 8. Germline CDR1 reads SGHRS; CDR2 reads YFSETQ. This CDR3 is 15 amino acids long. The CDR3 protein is CASSLGSGSGCEQYF. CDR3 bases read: TGCGCCAGCAGCTTGGGGAGCGGGAGTGGGTGCGAG.

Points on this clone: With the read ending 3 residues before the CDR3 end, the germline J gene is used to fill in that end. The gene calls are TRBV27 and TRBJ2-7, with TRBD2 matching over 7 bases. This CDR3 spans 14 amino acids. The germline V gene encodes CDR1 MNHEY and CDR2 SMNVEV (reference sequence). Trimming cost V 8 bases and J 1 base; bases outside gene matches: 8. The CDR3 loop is CASSAGVFSYEQYF. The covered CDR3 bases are TGTGCCAGCTCCGCGGGGGTTTTTTCCTACGAG.

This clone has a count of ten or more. The CDR3 bases that were read are TGTGCCAGCAGTGAGTCTAGTAGGCGCGAG. It yields the protein CASSESSRRE. The whole CDR3 reads CASSESSRREQYF. The chain joins TRBV6-1 to TRBJ2-7; D unresolved. Read coverage stops 3 residues before the CDR3 terminus; the germline J gene supplies the remainder. Deletions cut 3 bases from V and 6 bases from J, with 12 bases between. The CDR3 length is 13 residues. In germline, CDR1 is MNHNS, CDR2 SASEGT.

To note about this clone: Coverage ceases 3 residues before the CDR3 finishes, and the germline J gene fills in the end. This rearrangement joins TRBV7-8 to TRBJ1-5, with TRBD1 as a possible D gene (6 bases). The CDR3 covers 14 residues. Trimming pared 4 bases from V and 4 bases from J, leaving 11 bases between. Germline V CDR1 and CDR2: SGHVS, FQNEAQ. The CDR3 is CASSYTGSNQPQHF. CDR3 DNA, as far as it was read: TGTGCCAGCAGCTATACAGGGTCAAATCAGCCC.

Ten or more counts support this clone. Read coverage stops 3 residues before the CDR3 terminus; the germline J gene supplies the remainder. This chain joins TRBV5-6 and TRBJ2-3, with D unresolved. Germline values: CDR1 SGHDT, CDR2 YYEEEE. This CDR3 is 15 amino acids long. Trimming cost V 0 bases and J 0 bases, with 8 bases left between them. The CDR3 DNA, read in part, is TGTGCCAGCAGCTTGGTCGCAGTGAGCACAGATACG. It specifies CASSLVAVSTDT. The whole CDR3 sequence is CASSLVAVSTDTQYF. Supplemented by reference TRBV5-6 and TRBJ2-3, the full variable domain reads DAGVTQSPTHLIKTRGQQVTLRCSPKSGHDTVSWYQQALGQGPQFIFQYYEEEERQRGNFPDRFSGHQFPNYSSELNVNALLLGDSALYLCASSLVAVSTDTQYFGPGTRLTVL.

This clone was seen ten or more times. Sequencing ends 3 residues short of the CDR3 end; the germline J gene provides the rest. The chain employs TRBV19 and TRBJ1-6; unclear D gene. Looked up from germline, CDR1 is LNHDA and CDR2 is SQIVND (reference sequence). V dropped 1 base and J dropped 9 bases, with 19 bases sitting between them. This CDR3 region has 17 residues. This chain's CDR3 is CASSIGTRIGAGSPLHF. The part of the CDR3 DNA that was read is TGTGCCAGTAGTATAGGGACCCGGATCGGCGCGGGTTCACCC.

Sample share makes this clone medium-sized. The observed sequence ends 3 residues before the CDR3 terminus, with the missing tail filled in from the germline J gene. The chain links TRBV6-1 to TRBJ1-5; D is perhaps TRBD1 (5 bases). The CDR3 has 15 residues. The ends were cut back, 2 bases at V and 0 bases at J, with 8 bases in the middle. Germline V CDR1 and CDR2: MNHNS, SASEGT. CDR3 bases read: TGTGCCAGCAGTGAACCAGGGATTAGCAATCAGCCC. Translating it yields CASSEPGISNQP. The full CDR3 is CASSEPGISNQPQHF.

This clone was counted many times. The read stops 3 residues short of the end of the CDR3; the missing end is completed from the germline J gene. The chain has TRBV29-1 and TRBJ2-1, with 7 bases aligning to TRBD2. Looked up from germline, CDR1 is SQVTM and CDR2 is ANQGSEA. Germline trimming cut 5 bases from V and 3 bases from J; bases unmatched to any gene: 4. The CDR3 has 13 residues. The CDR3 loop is CSVHLAVYNEQFF. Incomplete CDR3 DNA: TGCAGCGTTCATCTAGCGGTCTACAATGAG.

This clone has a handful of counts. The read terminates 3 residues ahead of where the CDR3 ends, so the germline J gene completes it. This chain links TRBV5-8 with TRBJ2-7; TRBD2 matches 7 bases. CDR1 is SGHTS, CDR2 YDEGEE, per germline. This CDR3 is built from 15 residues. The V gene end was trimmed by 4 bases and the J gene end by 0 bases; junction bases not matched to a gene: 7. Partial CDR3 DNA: TGTGCCAGCAGCAGGAGCGGGGCAAGCTCCTACGAG. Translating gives CASSRSGASSYE. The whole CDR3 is CASSRSGASSYEQYF. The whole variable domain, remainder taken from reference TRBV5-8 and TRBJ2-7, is EAGVTQSPTHLIKTRGQQATLRCSPISGHTSVYWYQQALGLGLQFLLWYDEGEERNRGNFPPRFSGRQFPNYSSELNVNALELEDSALYLCASSRSGASSYEQYFGPGTRLTVT.

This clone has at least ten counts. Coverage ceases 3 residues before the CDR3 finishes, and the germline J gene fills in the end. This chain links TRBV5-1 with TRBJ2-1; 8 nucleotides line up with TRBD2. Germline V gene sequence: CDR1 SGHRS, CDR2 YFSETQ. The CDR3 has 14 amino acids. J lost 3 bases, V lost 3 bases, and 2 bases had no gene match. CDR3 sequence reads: CASSSAGGYNEQFF. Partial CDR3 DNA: TGCGCCAGCAGCTCGGCGGGGGGCTACAATGAG. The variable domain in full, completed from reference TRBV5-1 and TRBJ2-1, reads KAGVTQTPRYLIKTRGQQVTLSCSPISGHRSVSWYQQTPGQGLQFLFEYFSETQRNKGNFPGRFSGRQFSNSRSEMNVSTLELGDSALYLCASSSAGGYNEQFFGPGTRLTVL.

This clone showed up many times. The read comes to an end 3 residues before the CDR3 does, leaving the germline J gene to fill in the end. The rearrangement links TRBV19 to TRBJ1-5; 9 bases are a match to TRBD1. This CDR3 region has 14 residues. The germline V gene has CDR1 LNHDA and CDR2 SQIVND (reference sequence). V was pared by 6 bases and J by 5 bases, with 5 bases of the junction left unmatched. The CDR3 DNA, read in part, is TGTGCCAGTAGCCGGGACAGGGAAGATCAGCCC. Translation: CASSRDREDQP. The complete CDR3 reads CASSRDREDQPQHF. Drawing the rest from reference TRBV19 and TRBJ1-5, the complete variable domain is DGGITQSPKYLFRKEGQNVTLSCEQNLNHDAMYWYRQDPGQGLRLIYYSQIVNDFQKGDIAEGYSVSREKKESFPLTVTSAQKNPTAFYLCASSRDREDQPQHFGDGTRLSIL.

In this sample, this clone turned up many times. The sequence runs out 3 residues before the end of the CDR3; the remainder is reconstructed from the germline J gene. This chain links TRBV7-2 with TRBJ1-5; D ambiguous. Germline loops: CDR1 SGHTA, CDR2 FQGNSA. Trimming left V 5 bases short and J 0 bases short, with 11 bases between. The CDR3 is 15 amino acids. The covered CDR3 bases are TGTGCCAGCAGCCGAGGCATATATAGCAATCAGCCC. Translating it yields CASSRGIYSNQP. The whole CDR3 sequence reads CASSRGIYSNQPQHF.

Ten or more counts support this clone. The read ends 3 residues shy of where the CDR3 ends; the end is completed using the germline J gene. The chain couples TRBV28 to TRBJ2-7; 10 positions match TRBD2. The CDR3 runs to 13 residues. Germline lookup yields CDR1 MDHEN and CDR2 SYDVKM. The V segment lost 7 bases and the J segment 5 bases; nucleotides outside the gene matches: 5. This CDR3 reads CASTSGRADEQYF. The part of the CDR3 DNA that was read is TGTGCCAGCACCAGCGGGAGGGCCGACGAG.

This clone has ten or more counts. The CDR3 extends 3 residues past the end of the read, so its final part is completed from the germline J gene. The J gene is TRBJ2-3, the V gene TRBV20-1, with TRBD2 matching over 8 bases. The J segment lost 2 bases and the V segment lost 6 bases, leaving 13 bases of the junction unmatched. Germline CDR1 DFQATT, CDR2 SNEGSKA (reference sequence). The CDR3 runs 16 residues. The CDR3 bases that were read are TGCAGTGCCCCAGGTACTAGCGGATATTACACAGATACG. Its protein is CSAPGTSGYYTDT. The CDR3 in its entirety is CSAPGTSGYYTDTQYF.

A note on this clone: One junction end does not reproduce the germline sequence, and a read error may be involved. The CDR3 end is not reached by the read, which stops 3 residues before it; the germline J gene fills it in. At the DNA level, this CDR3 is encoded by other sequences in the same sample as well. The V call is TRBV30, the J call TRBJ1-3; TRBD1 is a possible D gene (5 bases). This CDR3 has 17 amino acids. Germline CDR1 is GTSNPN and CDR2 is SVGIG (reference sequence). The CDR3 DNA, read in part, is TGTGCCTGGAGCTCGGCGGGGGGGAAGGGACTTGGAAACACT. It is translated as CAWSSAGGKGLGNT. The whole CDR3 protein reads CAWSSAGGKGLGNTIYF. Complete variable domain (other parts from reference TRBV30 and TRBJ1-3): SQTIHQWPATLVQPVGSPLSLECTVEGTSNPNLYWYRQAAGRGLQLLFYSVGIGQISSEVPQNLSASRPQDRQFILSSKKLLLSDSGFYLCAWSSAGGKGLGNTIYFGEGSWLTVV.

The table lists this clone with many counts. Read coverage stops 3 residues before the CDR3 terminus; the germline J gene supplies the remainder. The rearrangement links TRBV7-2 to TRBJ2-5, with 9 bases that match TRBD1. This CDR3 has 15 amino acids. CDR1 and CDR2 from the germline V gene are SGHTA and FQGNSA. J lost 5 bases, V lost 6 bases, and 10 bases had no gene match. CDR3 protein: CASSLQGAVGETQYF. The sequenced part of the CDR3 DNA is TGTGCCAGCAGTTTACAGGGGGCGGTGGGGGAGACC.

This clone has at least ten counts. The chain's CDR3 is CSVGLDRNEQFF. CDR3 bases read: TGCAGCGTTGGATTGGACAGGAATGAG. V usage is TRBV29-1 and J usage is TRBJ2-1, with 7 positions matching TRBD1. The read stops 3 residues short of the end of the CDR3; the missing end is completed from the germline J gene. Germline V gene data show CDR1 as SQVTM and CDR2 as ANQGSEA. The CDR3 length is 12 residues. Trimming took 4 bases from V and 7 from J; bases not matched to a gene: 4.

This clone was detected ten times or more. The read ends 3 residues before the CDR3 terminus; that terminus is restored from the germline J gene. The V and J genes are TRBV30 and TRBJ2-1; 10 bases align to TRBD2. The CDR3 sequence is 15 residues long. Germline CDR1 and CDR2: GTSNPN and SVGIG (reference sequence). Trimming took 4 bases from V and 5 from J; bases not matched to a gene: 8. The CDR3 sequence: CAWTRKGLADNEQFF. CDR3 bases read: TGTGCCTGGACCCGAAAAGGACTAGCGGACAATGAG. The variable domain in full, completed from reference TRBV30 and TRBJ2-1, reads SQTIHQWPATLVQPVGSPLSLECTVEGTSNPNLYWYRQAAGRGLQLLFYSVGIGQISSEVPQNLSASRPQDRQFILSSKKLLLSDSGFYLCAWTRKGLADNEQFFGPGTRLTVL.

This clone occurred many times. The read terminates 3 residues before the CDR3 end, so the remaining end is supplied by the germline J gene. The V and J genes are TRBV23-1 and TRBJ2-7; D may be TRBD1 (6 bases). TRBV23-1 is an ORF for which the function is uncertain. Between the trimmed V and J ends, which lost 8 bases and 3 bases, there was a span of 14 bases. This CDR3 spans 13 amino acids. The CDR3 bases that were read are TGCGCCAGCCCGGGTGTAGGGGGCTACGAG. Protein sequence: CASPGVGGYE. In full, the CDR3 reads CASPGVGGYEQYF.

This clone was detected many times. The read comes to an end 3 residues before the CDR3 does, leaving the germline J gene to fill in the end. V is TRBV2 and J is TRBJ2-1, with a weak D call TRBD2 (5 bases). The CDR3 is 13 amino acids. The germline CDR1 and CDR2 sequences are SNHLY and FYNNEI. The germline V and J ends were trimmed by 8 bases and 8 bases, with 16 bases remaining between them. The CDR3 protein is CASLSGTRDEQFF. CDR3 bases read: TGTGCCAGCTTATCGGGCACTAGAGATGAG.

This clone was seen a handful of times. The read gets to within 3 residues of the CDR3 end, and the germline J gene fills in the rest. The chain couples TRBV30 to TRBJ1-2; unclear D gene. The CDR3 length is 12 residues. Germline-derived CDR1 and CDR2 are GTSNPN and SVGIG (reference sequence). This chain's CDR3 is CAWSQYLDTYTF. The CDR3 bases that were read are TGTGCCTGGAGTCAATACTTAGATACC.

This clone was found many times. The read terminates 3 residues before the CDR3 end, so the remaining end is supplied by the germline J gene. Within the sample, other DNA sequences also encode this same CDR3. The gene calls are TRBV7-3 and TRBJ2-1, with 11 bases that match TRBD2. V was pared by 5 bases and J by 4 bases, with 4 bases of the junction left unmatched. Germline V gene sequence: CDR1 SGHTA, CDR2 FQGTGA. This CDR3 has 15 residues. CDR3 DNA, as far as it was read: TGTGCCAGCAGCCCGGGACTAGCGGCTTACAATGAG. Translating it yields CASSPGLAAYNE. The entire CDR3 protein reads CASSPGLAAYNEQFF.

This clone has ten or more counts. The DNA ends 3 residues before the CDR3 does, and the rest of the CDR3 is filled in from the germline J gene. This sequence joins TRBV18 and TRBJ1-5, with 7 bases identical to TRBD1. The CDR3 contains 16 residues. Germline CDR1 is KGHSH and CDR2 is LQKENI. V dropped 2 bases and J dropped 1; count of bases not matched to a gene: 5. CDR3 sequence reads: CASSPARQGSNQPQHF. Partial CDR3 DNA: TGTGCCAGCTCACCAGCCAGACAGGGAAGCAATCAGCCC.

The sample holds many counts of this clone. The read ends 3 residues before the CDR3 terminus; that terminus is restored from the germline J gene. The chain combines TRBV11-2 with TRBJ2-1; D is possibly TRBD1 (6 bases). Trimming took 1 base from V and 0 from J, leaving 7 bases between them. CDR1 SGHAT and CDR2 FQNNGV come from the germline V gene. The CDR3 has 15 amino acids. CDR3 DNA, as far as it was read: TGTGCCAGCAGCTTAGGGGGGCTCTCCTACAATGAG. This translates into CASSLGGLSYNE. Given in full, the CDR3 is CASSLGGLSYNEQFF.

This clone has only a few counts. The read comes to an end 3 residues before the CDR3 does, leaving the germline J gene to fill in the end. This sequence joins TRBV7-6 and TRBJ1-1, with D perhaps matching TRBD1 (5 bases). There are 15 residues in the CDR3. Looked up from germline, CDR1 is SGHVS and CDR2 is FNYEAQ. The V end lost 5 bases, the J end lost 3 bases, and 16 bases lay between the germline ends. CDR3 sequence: CASSPQTGLDTEAFF. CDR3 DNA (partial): TGTGCCAGCAGCCCCCAAACAGGACTAGACACTGAA.

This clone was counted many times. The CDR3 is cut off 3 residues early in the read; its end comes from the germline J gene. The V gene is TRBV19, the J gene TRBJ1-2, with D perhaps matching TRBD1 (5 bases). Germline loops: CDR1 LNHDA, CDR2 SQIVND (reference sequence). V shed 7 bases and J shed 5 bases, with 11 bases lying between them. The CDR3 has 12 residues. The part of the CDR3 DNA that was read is TGTGCCAGTAAAACAGGCCCATATGGC. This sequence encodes CASKTGPYG. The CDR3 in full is CASKTGPYGYTF.

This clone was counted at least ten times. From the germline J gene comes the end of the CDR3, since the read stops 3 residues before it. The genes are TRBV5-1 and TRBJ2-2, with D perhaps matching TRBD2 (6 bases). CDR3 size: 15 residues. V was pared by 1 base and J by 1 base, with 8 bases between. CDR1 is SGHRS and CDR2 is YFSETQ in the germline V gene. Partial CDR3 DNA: TGCGCCAGCAGCTTGTGGGGGGAGAACACCGGGGAG. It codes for CASSLWGENTGE. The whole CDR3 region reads CASSLWGENTGELFF.

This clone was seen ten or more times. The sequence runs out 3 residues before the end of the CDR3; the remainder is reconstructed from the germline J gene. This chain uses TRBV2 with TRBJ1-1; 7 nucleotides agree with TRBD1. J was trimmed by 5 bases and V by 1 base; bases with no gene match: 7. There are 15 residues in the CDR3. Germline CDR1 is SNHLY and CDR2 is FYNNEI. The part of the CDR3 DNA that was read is TGTGCCAGCAGTGAAGTTCGGGACAGCAAGACTGAA. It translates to CASSEVRDSKTE. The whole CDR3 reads CASSEVRDSKTEAFF.